The present TCR beta chain was sequenced within a study of cytomegalovirus exposure and HLA in healthy donors. Study-level points and caveats: Analysis performed later found more than 15,000 TCR beta sequences associated with HLA alleles at 0.05 false discovery rate. A prior analysis recorded that most TCR beta V segments were productive about 90% or about 30% of the time.

The germline V and J ends were trimmed by 1 base and 0 bases, with 9 bases remaining between them. The CDR3 extends over 16 amino acids. Germline values: CDR1 SGHVS, CDR2 FQNEAQ. The PCR made use of 60 Vbeta and 13 Jbeta primers. The repertoire was sequenced with immunoSEQ multiplex PCR; TCRdb's copy has only in-frame clones and lacks some. The table has some 130,000 clones, around nine tenths seen once. Comment on this clone: What it binds is unknown.

The V gene is TRBV7-8, the J gene TRBJ1-4; no clear D gene. This receptor was taken from a woman aged 25-40 years in good health and CMV-seronegative. The source material was PBMCs. The CDR3 bases are TGTGCCAGCAGCTTAGATCGACACCCAACTAATGAAAAACTGTTTTTT. Translating it yields CASSLDRHPTNEKLFF.